The rows below give T cell receptor beta chains drawn from one sample of a study of blood T cells in healthy people across ages. TCRdb used MiXCR to reprocess the 5' RACE reads, holding one entry per CDR3 protein. The sample has around 1,500,000 distinct CDR3 sequences, 40% to 50% seen once. Sequencing was carried out using blood. These receptors all stem from a woman younger than 35 in good health. The CDR3 runs from the conserved cysteine through the conserved F or W. The order of the fields is D gene, V gene, J gene, clone size, CDR3 protein, CDR3 DNA. D genes are given only for firm matches. Not all rows give a size; the values are once, few, many and, for expanded clones, a class.

.	TRBV2	TRBJ1-1	.	CASSGSGTYEAFF	TGTGCCAGCAGTGGGTCCGGGACATATGAAGCTTTCTTT
.	TRBV20-1	TRBJ1-6	once	CSARVQGWNSPLHF	TGCAGTGCTAGAGTTCAGGGTTGGAATTCACCCCTCCACTTT
.	TRBV12-3/TRBV12-4	TRBJ2-1	.	CASTGGVLAYNEQFF	TGTGCCAGCACCGGGGGAGTGTTAGCCTACAATGAGCAGTTCTTC
.	TRBV21-1	TRBJ2-1	.	CASSKVARTGLSYNEQFF	TGTGCCAGCAGCAAAGTCGCTAGGACAGGGCTCTCCTACAATGAGCAGTTCTTC
.	TRBV7-9	TRBJ2-5	.	CAEETTDYDNEQYF	TGTGCTGAGGAAACCACAGATTACGACAATGAGCAGTACTTC
.	TRBV28	TRBJ2-7	few	CASSTRSGLREQYF	TGTGCCAGCAGTACTAGATCAGGGCTTCGGGAGCAGTACTTC
.	TRBV7-2	TRBJ2-4	.	CASSLASSKNIQYF	TGTGCCAGCAGCCTCGCATCGTCCAAAAACATTCAGTACTTC
.	TRBV20-1	TRBJ2-7	.	CADGQGSYEQYF	TGCGCCGACGGGCAGGGCTCCTACGAGCAGTACTTC
TRBD2	TRBV6-2/TRBV6-3	TRBJ2-1	few	CASSYSSTSGAHYNEQFF	TGTGCCAGCAGTTACTCGTCGACTAGCGGGGCCCACTACAATGAGCAGTTCTTC
.	TRBV6-1	TRBJ1-1	.	CASSEVTSVNEAFF	TGTGCCAGCAGTGAAGTAACAAGTGTTAATGAAGCTTTCTTT
TRBD2	TRBV5-1	TRBJ2-7	.	CASSLALAGDYNEQYF	TGCGCCAGCAGCTTGGCCCTGGCGGGAGACTACAATGAGCAGTACTTC
.	TRBV12-3/TRBV12-4	TRBJ1-5	.	CASSLGWAVYSNQPQHF	TGTGCCAGCAGTTTGGGGTGGGCAGTCTATAGCAATCAGCCCCAGCATTTT
TRBD2	TRBV4-2	TRBJ2-3	.	CASSQAPGLAETDTQYF	TGTGCCAGCAGCCAAGCACCGGGACTAGCGGAAACAGATACGCAGTATTTT
.	TRBV20-1	TRBJ2-1	.	CSAILQGGLVQFF	TGCAGTGCTATTCTGCAGGGCGGATTGGTGCAGTTCTTC
.	TRBV4-1	TRBJ2-2	.	CASSQLGRTNTGELFF	TGCGCCAGCAGCCAGCTCGGACGGACGAACACCGGGGAGCTGTTTTTT
TRBD1	TRBV27	TRBJ2-3	.	CASSRWDRGSDTQYF	TGTGCCAGCAGTCGGTGGGACAGGGGCTCAGATACGCAGTATTTT
.	TRBV15	TRBJ2-5	.	CATSRKDGKEIQYF	TGTGCCACCAGCAGAAAAGACGGGAAAGAGATCCAGTACTTC
.	TRBV2	TRBJ2-5	.	CASTRGSVGNEQYF	TGTGCCAGCACTAGGGGGTCTGTGGGGAATGAGCAGTACTTC
.	TRBV7-9	TRBJ1-2	.	CASRDGRLLYGYTF	TGTGCCAGCAGAGACGGCAGATTACTTTATGGCTACACCTTC
.	TRBV30	TRBJ2-1	.	CAWSATNNEQFF	TGTGCCTGGAGTGCGACTAACAATGAGCAGTTCTTC
.	TRBV3-1	TRBJ2-3	few	CASSQDSMGFPDTQYF	TGTGCCAGCAGCCAAGATAGTATGGGGTTTCCAGATACGCAGTATTTT
.	TRBV2	TRBJ2-1	few	CASSGPGQSYNEQFF	TGTGCCAGCAGTGGTCCAGGGCAATCCTACAATGAGCAGTTCTTC
TRBD1	TRBV10-3	TRBJ2-3	once	CAISGGQAGTDTQYF	TGTGCCATCAGTGGGGGACAGGCCGGCACAGATACGCAGTATTTT
.	TRBV6-5	TRBJ2-4	.	CASTGGLNIQYF	TGTGCCAGCACAGGGGGGCTAAACATTCAGTACTTC
TRBD2	TRBV20-1	TRBJ2-5	.	CSAVVASGFQETQYF	TGCAGTGCTGTGGTGGCTAGCGGGTTCCAAGAGACCCAGTACTTC
TRBD2	TRBV7-3	TRBJ2-1	.	CASSLTPAGGQDTRYNEQFF	TGTGCCAGCAGCTTAACCCCAGCGGGGGGGCAGGATACACGATACAATGAGCAGTTCTTC
TRBD2	TRBV7-2	TRBJ2-1	once	CASSLVSGSVYNEQFF	TGTGCCAGCAGCTTAGTTAGCGGGAGTGTTTACAATGAGCAGTTCTTC
.	TRBV29-1	TRBJ1-2	.	CSVVGKDYGYTF	TGCAGCGTCGTGGGGAAGGACTATGGCTACACCTTC
TRBD1	TRBV5-4	TRBJ1-1	.	CASSQIGTVGGNTEAFF	TGTGCCAGCAGCCAAATTGGGACAGTTGGGGGGAACACTGAAGCTTTCTTT
.	TRBV29-1	TRBJ1-6	.	CSVEPRGNGNSPLHF	TGCAGCGTTGAACCCAGGGGAAACGGAAATTCACCCCTCCACTTT
TRBD1	TRBV28	TRBJ2-4	once	CASKGNRGGFGIQYF	TGTGCCAGCAAGGGAAACAGGGGTGGTTTCGGCATTCAGTACTTC
.	TRBV12-3/TRBV12-4	TRBJ1-5	.	CASSRTTGLGNQPQHF	TGTGCCAGCAGCCGCACAACAGGGCTTGGCAATCAGCCCCAGCATTTT
TRBD2	TRBV12-3/TRBV12-4	TRBJ2-7	.	CASSWTSLRASYNEQYF	TGTGCCAGCAGTTGGACTAGCCTGAGAGCATCCTACAATGAGCAGTACTTC
.	TRBV7-2	TRBJ1-1	.	CASSLEYTTEAFF	TGTGCCAGCAGCTTAGAGTACACCACTGAAGCTTTCTTT
TRBD1	TRBV6-5	TRBJ2-3	.	CASSYGLEGAQTDTQYF	TGTGCCAGCAGTTACGGGTTAGAGGGGGCGCAAACAGATACGCAGTATTTT
.	TRBV7-2	TRBJ2-3	many	CASSPLLADTQYF	TGTGCCAGCAGCCCACTCCTAGCGGATACGCAGTATTTT
.	TRBV5-1	TRBJ2-1	few	CASSLSPSDSQHEQFF	TGCGCCAGCAGCTTAAGCCCCTCCGATAGCCAGCATGAGCAGTTCTTC
.	TRBV5-1	TRBJ2-2	.	CASSFAYVRELFF	TGCGCCAGCAGCTTTGCTTATGTGAGGGAGCTGTTTTTT
TRBD2	TRBV7-2	TRBJ2-5	.	CASSPAIGGGLAGPNEQYF	TGTGCCAGCAGCCCAGCAATAGGTGGGGGACTAGCGGGACCCAATGAGCAGTACTTC
.	TRBV7-9	TRBJ1-4	.	CASSLVAAANEKLFF	TGTGCCAGCAGCTTAGTGGCTGCGGCTAATGAAAAACTGTTTTTT
TRBD1	TRBV5-4	TRBJ2-7	.	CASSHGTGSYEQYF	TGTGCCAGCAGCCATGGGACAGGTTCCTACGAGCAGTACTTC
.	TRBV10-3	TRBJ1-1	.	CAISAQQGNTEAFF	TGTGCCATCAGTGCTCAACAGGGGAACACTGAAGCTTTCTTT
TRBD1	TRBV6-5	TRBJ2-7	.	CASSYMDRGRNEQYF	TGTGCCAGCAGTTACATGGACAGGGGGAGGAACGAGCAGTACTTC
.	TRBV5-1	TRBJ1-1	.	CASSVDSLMNTEAFF	TGCGCCAGCAGCGTAGACAGCCTAATGAACACTGAAGCTTTCTTT
.	TRBV4-1	TRBJ2-1	once	CASSQDTVPGEQFF	TGCGCCAGCAGCCAAGATACCGTTCCGGGAGAGCAGTTCTTC
.	TRBV2	TRBJ2-5	.	CASLELPETQYF	TGTGCCAGCTTGGAGCTCCCGGAGACCCAGTACTTC
.	TRBV7-9	TRBJ2-5	.	CASSPAENQYF	TGTGCCAGCAGCCCGGCTGAAAACCAGTACTTC